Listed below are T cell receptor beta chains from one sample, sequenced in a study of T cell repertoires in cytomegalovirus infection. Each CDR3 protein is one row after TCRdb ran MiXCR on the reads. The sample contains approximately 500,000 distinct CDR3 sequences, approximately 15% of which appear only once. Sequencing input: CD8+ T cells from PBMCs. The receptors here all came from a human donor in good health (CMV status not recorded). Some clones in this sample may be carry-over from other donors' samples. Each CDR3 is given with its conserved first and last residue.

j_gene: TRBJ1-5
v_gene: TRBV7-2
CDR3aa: CASSLQPDSNQPQHF

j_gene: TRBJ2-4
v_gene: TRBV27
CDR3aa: CASSPRGTAANWAKNIQYF

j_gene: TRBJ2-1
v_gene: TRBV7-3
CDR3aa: CASSVTSGQSYNEQFF

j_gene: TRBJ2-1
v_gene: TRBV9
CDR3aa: CASSISGRAADEQFF

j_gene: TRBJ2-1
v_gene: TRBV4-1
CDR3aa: CASSLLAGQYNEQFF

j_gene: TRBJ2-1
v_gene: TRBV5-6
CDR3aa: CASRGKMFSSYNEQFF

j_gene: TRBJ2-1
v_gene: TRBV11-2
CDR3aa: CASSSGTGGNEQFF

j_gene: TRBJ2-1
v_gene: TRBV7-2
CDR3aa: CASSLGANEQFF

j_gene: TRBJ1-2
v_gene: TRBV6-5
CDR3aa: CAKREGGNGYTF

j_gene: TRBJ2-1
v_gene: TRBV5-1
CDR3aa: CASSLRTDLYNEQFF

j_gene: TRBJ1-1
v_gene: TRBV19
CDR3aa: CASRTDGATNTEAFF

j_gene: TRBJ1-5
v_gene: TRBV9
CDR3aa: CASSVHGSNQPQHF

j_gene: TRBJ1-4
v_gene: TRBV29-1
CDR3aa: CSVVGGAMNEKLFF

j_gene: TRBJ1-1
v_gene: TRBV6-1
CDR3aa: CASSERRIGTEAFF

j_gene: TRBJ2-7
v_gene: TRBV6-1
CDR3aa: CASSNPGRGGQYEQYF

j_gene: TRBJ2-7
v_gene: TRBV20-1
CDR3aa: CSARPRDSSYEQYF

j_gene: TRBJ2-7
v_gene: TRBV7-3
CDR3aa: CASSPIGGGHEQYF

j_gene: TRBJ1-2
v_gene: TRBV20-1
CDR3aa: CSAIPPGRGYGYTF

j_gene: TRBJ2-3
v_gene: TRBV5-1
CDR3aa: CASTDRVVVSDTQYF

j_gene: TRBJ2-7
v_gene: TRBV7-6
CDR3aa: CASSPGTPREQYF

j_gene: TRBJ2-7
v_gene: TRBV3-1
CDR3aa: CASSQRTPLRRPYSYEQYF

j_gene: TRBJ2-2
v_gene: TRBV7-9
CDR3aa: CASIPLEGVFF

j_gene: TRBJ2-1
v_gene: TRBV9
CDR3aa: CASSAGTSIREQFF

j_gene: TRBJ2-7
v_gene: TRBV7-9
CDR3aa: CASSLEVGAVGGEQYF

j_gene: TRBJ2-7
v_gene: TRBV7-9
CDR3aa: CASSTASSYEQYF

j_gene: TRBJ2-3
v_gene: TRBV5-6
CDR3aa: CASSWEGGESTDTQYF

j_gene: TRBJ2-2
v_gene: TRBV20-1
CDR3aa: CSASQRGTRGTGELFF

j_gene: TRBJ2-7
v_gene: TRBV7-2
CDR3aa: CASSQERQSSYEQYF

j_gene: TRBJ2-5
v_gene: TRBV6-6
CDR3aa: CASSGRKETQYF

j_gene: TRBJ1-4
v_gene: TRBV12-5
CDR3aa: CASGWVRTGTNEKLFF

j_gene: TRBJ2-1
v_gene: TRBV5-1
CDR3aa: CASSLEGTVYNEQFF

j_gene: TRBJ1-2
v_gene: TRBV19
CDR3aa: CASIGGDGGYTF

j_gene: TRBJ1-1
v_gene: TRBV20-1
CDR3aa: CSARRESVEAFF

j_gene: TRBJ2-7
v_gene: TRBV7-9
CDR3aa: CASSTTLLEQYF

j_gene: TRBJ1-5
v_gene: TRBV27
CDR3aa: CASSLLGPNQPQHF

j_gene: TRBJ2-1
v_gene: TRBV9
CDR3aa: CASSVEPTAGAGDEQFF